The clone carrying this TCR beta chain was observed a handful of times. What it binds is not known. The likely explanation is a read error, given a far larger clone one base away. These data belong to a study of regulatory T cells in long-lasting Graves disease. Study information: Graves' patients with a new diagnosis had received antithyroid drugs under 3 months. General study points: Thyroid tissue was not studied; only peripheral blood was.

To make TCR beta libraries, researchers used iRepertoire HTBI primers and Arm-PCR of CDR3 regions. TCRdb ran MiXCR on the multiplex PCR reads and lists one entry per CDR3 protein. The data hold a few hundred thousand distinct CDR3 sequences, with around 16% observed a single time. The time point denotes: newly diagnosed GD, antithyroid drugs for less than 3 months. From RNA extracted from PBMCs, the TCR library was made. Each patient gave 7 to 10 milliliters of EDTA-anticoagulated peripheral blood. Per the germline V gene, CDR1 is SGHAT and CDR2 is FQNNGV. CDR3 length equals 15 residues. The same sample was also used in a study of T cells in Graves' hyperthyroidism and ophthalmopathy. From that report: The study used the HTBI primer set for a first-round RT-PCR of the TCR CDR3.

The sequence came from a woman aged 40 to 50 with Graves disease. The V and J genes are TRBV11-2 and TRBJ2-4; D perhaps matches TRBD1 (7 bases). The sequences come from peripheral blood mononuclear cells (PBMCs), collected at new diagnosis, from a patient treated with antithyroid drugs. The CDR3 sequence: CASSLGQGGQETQHF. The CDR3 nucleotides read TGTGCCAGCAGCTTAGGACAGGGAGGACAAGAGACCCAGCACTTC.